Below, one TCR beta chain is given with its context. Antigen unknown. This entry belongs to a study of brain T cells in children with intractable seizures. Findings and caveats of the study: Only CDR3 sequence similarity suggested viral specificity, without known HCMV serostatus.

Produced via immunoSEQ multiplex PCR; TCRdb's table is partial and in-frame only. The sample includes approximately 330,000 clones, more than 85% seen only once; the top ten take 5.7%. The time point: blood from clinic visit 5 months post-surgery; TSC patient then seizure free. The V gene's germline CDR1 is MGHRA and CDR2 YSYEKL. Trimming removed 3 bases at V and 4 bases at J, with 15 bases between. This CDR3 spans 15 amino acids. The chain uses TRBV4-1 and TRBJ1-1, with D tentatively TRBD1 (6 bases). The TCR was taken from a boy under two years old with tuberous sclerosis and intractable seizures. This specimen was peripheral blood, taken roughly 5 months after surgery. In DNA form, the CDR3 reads TGCGCCAGCAGCCACCCGCAGGGAGGGGGCACTGAAGCTTTCTTT. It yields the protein CASSHPQGGGTEAFF.